This TCR beta chain was captured in a study of cytomegalovirus exposure and HLA in healthy donors (dated by TCRdb to the late 2010s). Some background on the complete study: An earlier analysis of about 530 of the donors reported approximately 300 Gb of sequence data and 117 million unique TCR beta sequences obtained from 150 million to 200 million T cells. An early release that covered 500 to 800 HLA-typed donors contained approximately 300 gigabases of sequencing data and roughly 84 million unique TCR sequences. Of the 350 to 450 genotyped donors, approximately 80% were placed in the genetic ancestry cluster associated with self-reported Caucasian donors. The study aimed to test whether signatures of past pathogen exposure could be identified by cataloging public T cell receptors. The study used immunosequencing to profile the T cell repertoires of some 600 subjects and linked those repertoires to cytomegalovirus serostatus. Besides the first cohort of around 670 subjects, a separate validation cohort made up of 95 to 150 different subjects was used. To predict cytomegalovirus infection status, the study combined high-throughput TCR immunosequencing, statistical association of individual TCRs with disease status, and machine learning. In a later analysis, previously published TCR beta repertoires from roughly 710 donors were re-analyzed and high-resolution HLA genotyping was added so that TCR occurrence patterns could be studied. The later analysis used no new phenotypic data to find candidate immune exposures, relying instead on TCR beta sequences and their occurrence across donors. To decide whether each TCR beta V gene segment behaved as functional or pseudogenic, an earlier analysis of over 500 of the donors relied on high-throughput TCR beta sequencing. Donor age, sex, ethnicity and CMV serostatus were compiled alongside the repertoire data. A later genetic analysis used genome-wide SNP genotypes for about 65% of the 666 donors, treating that subset as a discovery cohort. All discovery cohort repertoires had been generated on a single sequencing platform. HLA typing included class I and class II loci at four-digit resolution. Typing coverage differed by locus: A, B, C, DRB1 and DQB1 were typed in roughly 620-640 donors, DQA1 in about 560, DPA1 in approximately 610, and DPB1 in approximately 450. Roughly 5 DR-DQ haplotypes were handled as single units for association and clustering because linkage in the cohort was strong. Across 398 genotyped donors of the cohort, an average of about 250,000 unique TCR beta nucleotide sequences per donor were sequenced, and roughly 20% of those sequences were non-productive. General study outcomes and caveats: At a false discovery rate of 0.05, a later analysis linked 15,000 to 20,000 TCR beta sequences to specific HLA alleles. CMV serostatus was the only immune exposure information available for the cohort. Because HLA typing was missing for some donors at each locus, association tests included only the typed subset. Some 15 rarely observed V segments, including chromosome 9 orphons, were excluded from the earlier analysis of almost 600 of the donors because counts were too low. Linkage disequilibrium might explain the correlated functional status among segregating V segments, but an unknown experimental factor could not be excluded. A later analysis found that HLA-associated TCR beta chains were more clonally expanded and had lower generation probabilities than equally common non-associated chains. The study listed 170 or so TCR beta chains as associated with cytomegalovirus. In a later genetic analysis, a missense DCLRE1C variant was associated with V-gene and J-gene trimming of TCR beta chains, and the association was replicated in an independent cohort. In vitro tests confirmed that a few of the cytomegalovirus-associated TCR beta chains recognize cytomegalovirus antigens. A cluster of highly shared sequence variants was judged likely to represent a technical artifact of the sequencing pipeline. The presence/absence analyses assumed that sequencing depth was roughly uniform across donors, and that assumption may not be true. When HLA alleles, especially DR and DQ, strongly co-occurred, TCR associations were difficult to assign to individual alleles. According to a later analysis, most CMV-associated TCR beta chains appeared to be HLA-restricted, and the HLA associations seemed to be driven largely by CMV exposure. This cohort had only TCR beta chains sequenced, and the lack of alpha or paired-chain data limited which features could be detected. In a later analysis, the rate of TCR association differed among HLA loci, with DRB1 alleles having the most associated TCRs and HLA-C alleles having the fewest. While some public TCRs were present in many individuals, most TCR sequences turned up only very rarely across donors. In a later analysis, several top co-occurrence clusters were reported to appear linked to parvovirus B19, influenza, CMV and Epstein-Barr virus. An earlier analysis of some 590 of the donors showed that most TCR beta V segments appeared in productive rearrangements either about 90% or about 30% of the time, which broadly matched IMGT annotations. A further reported finding was that TCR beta sequences accurately predicted the HLA-A and HLA-B alleles for most subjects in the first cohort. It was suggested by the authors that the approach could potentially be generalized to other disease states and immunological phenotypes. In a later genetic analysis, fewer N-insertions in productive TCRs were reported among donors in an Asian-associated ancestry cluster than the roughly 710-donor mean. The classifier was reported to diagnose cytomegalovirus status with high specificity and sensitivity in both the original cohort and the validation cohort. Some IMGT-functional V segments, including TRBV6-2 and TRBV6-3, could not be told apart with the 87-base-pair reads, so those segments were excluded.

Library construction relied on the immunoSEQ multiplex PCR assay. The multiplex PCR relied on a mix of 60 forward primers for TCR Vbeta segments and 13 reverse primers for TCR Jbeta segments. A multiplex PCR assay on genomic DNA amplified the CDR3 region of rearranged TCR beta genes. On the Illumina HiSeq System, the amplified TCR beta libraries were sequenced as 87-base-pair reads. Per the authors' processing: Across the 600 to 700 repertoires, a later analysis counted tens of millions of unique TCR beta chains, some 11 million of which were shared by at least two donors. A nearest-neighbor algorithm error-corrected the raw reads and collapsed the reads into unique sequences, merging closely related sequences to remove PCR and sequencing errors. To assign V, D and J gene segments, CDR3 sequences were aligned to IMGT reference sequences. Each retained sequence needed at least a six-nucleotide match to both a V gene segment and a J gene segment. Rearrangements were classified as productive when the CDR3 lacked stop codons and remained in frame with V and J, and all other rearrangements were classified as non-productive. Following IMGT convention, CDR3 was defined as the stretch from the second conserved V-encoded cysteine to the conserved J-encoded phenylalanine. In an earlier analysis of some 550 of the donors, sequences lacking an unambiguous match to a single V gene segment were excluded. In an earlier analysis of a few hundred of the donors, V segments were called functional above 56.7% productive rearrangements and were called segregating when the between-donor standard deviation exceeded 5%. A statistical classification framework was developed to diagnose cytomegalovirus status using the catalog of TCR beta chain sequences. V and J gene assignment, in a later analysis, came from comparing TCR nucleotide sequences with IMGT/GENE-DB human TR gene sequences. Using the TCRdist pipeline, a later analysis assigned CDR3 sequences along with most-parsimonious VDJ recombination scenarios. In a later analysis, every TCR beta chain was defined by the combination of its CDR3 amino acid sequence and its V-gene family, and reads without a unique V-gene family were dropped. To address suspected cross-contamination and a sequencing artifact, a later analysis removed roughly 640 highly shared, low-generation-probability nucleotide sequences. A later analysis calculated a clonal expansion index for each public chain from normalized within-repertoire ranks of inferred template counts. In a later analysis, generation probabilities were computed with a VDJ recombination model fitted to out-of-frame rearrangements, and the resulting probabilities were checked against IGoR. Hypergeometric tests were used in a later analysis to score TCR-TCR, TCR-HLA and TCR-CMV co-occurrence, with a repertoire-size bias correction applied to the TCR pairs. To estimate false discovery rates, a later analysis permuted the HLA or CMV assignments 20 times. A later analysis grouped co-occurring TCRs with DBSCAN, adding TCRdist sequence similarity when clustering within HLA-allele-positive subsets. Repertoires with fewer than 30,000 or more than 120,000 public chains, plus five repertoires with anomalous nucleotide sharing, were excluded from co-occurrence clustering. TCRdb mirrors the immuneACCESS table, restricted to in-frame sequences. Some clones are absent from its copies; in checked studies, under half trace to an unresolved V gene, and the reason for the others is unknown. V and J calls and clone size come straight from that table; D and trimming were deduced from the DNA. The sample contains fewer than 100,000 clones, about four fifths of them found a single time. The ten largest clones represent about 4% of the sample.

As to this clone: Its antigen remains undetermined. Per-base qualities were not stored, and no clone one base away is much larger.

The cysteine opens and the phenylalanine closes a CDR3 of 13 amino acids. Here the CDR3 DNA is all that survives: 39 bases in frame from base 1. A distance of 20 bases separates the germline ends of V and J, which lose 7 bases and 11 bases respectively. The germline V gene sets CDR1 to SNHLY and CDR2 to FYNNEI. The cohort consisted of some 730 healthy bone marrow donors. At the time of sampling, all cohort members were nominally healthy, though unrecorded immune exposures were likely present. The donor tested CMV seropositive and was one of the 289 seropositive cohort members. Each donor provided a peripheral blood sample, and peripheral blood mononuclear cells were used for TCR beta sequencing. The Qiagen DNeasy Blood Extraction Kit was used to extract genomic DNA from the blood cell samples.

The origin of this receptor is a woman aged 40-49 years in good health and CMV-seropositive. The sequencing sample was made of PBMCs. Rearrangement joined TRBV2 to TRBJ1-2; the D gene identity is not certain. CDR3 protein: CASIPPQALLYTF. The nucleotides are TGTGCCAGCATCCCCCCCCAAGCTCTCCTTTACACCTTC.